This T cell receptor beta chain originates from a study of shared clonotypes between healthy human individuals. Germline CDR1 SNHLY, CDR2 FYNNEI. Trimming at V came to 6 bases and at J to 10 bases, leaving 10 bases not matched to a gene. The CDR3 has 14 residues. Data came from immunoSEQ multiplex PCR; TCRdb stores just in-frame clones and leaves some out. The table records a few million clones, about 92% of them present only once. The receptor's source is a man between 18 and 35 years old in good health. Some clones in this sample may be carry-over from other donors' samples. The rearrangement uses TRBV2 and TRBJ2-1; the match to TRBD2 covers 9 bases. Sequencing was carried out using naive CD4+ T cells from PBMCs. Subset denoted: CD45RA+ positively selected. The CDR3 coding sequence is TGTGCCAGCAGCGGTAGCGGGAGCCTTCGGGAGCAGTTCTTC. Residues: CASSGSGSLREQFF.